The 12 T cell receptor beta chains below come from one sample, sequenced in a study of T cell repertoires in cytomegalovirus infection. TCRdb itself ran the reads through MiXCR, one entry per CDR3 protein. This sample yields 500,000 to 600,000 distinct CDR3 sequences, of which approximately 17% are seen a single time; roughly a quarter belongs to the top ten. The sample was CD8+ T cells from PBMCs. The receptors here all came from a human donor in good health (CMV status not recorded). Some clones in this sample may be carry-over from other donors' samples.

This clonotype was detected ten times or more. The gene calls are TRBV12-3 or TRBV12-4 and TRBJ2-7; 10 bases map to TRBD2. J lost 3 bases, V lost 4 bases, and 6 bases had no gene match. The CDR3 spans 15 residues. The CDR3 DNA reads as TGTGCCAGCAGTTCCCAGCGGGGGGGTAACTACGAGCAGTACTTC. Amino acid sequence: CASSSQRGGNYEQYF.

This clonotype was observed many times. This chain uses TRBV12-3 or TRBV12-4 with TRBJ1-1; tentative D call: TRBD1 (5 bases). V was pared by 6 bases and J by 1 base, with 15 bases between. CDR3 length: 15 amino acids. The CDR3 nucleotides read TGTGCCAGCAGCCGGGACCTGGCTGCGAACACTGAAGCTTTCTTT. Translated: CASSRDLAANTEAFF.

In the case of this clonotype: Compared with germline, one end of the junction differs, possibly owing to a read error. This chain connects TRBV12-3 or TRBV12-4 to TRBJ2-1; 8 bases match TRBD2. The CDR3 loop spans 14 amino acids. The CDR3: CASSTSGRGNEQFF. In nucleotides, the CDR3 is TGTGCAAGCAGTACCAGCGGGAGAGGCAATGAGCAGTTCTTC.

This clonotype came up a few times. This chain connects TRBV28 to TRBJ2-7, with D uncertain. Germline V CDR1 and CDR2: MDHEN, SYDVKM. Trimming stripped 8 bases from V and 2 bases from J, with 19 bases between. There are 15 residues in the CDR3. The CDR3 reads CASLRIFGETYEQYF. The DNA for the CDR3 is TGTGCCAGCCTTCGCATTTTTGGGGAAACCTACGAGCAGTACTTC.

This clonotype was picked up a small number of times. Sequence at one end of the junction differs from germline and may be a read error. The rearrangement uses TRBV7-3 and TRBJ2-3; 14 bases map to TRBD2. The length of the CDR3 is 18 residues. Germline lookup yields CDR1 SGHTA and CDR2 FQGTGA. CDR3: CASSLMGLAGVSADTQYF. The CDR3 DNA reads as TGTGCCAGCAGTTTAATGGGACTAGCGGGAGTAAGCGCAGATACGCAGTATTTT.

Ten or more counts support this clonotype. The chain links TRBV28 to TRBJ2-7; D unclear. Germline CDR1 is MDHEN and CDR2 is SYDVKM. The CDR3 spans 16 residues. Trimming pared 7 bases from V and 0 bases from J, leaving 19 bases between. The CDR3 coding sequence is TGTGCCAGCATCTCTTTGCGGTCCGGTCGCTCCTACGAGCAGTACTTC. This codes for CASISLRSGRSYEQYF.

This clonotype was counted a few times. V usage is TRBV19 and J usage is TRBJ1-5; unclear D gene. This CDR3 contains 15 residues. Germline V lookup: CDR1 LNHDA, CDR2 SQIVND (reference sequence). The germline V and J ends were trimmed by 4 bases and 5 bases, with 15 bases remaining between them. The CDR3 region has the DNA TGTGCCAGTAGTAGCCCTCGGGAGGGCCATCAGCCCCAGCATTTT. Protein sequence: CASSSPREGHQPQHF.

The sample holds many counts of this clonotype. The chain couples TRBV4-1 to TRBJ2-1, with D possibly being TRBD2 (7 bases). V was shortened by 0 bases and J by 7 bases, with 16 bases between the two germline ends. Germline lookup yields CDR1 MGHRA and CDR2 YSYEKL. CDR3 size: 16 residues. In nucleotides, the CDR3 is TGCGCCAGCAGCCAAGATCCAGGGGCCGGGGGGAATGAGCAGTTCTTC. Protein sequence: CASSQDPGAGGNEQFF.

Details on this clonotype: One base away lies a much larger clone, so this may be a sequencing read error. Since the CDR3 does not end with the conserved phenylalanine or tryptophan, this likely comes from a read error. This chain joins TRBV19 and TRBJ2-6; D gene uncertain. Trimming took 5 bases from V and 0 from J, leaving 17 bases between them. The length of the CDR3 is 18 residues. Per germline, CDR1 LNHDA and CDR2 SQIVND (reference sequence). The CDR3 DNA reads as TGTGCCAGTAGTGCCCCAGGTTCACTTCGCTCTGGGGCCAACGTCCTGACTTTA. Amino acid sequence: CASSAPGSLRSGANVLTL.

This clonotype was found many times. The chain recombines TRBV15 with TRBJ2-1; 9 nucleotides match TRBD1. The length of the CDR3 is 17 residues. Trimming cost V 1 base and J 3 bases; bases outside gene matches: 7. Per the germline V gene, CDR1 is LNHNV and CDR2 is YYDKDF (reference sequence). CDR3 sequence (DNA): TGTGCCACCAGCAGAGCAACCGGGACAGGGCTCTACAATGAGCAGTTCTTC. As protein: CATSRATGTGLYNEQFF.

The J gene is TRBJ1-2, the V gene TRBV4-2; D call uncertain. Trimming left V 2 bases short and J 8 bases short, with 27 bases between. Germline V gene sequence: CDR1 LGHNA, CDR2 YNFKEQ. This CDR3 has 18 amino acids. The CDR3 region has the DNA TGTGCCAGCAGCCAAAGTCTTACTGCTTCGCCTTCCGCCGGGGGCTACACCTTC. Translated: CASSQSLTASPSAGGYTF.

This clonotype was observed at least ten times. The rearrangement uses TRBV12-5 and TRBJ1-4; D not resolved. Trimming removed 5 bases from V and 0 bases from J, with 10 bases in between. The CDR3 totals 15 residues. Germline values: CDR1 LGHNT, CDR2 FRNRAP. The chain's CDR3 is CASGNGRTTNEKLFF. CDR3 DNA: TGTGCTAGTGGTAATGGACGGACAACTAATGAAAAACTGTTTTTT.